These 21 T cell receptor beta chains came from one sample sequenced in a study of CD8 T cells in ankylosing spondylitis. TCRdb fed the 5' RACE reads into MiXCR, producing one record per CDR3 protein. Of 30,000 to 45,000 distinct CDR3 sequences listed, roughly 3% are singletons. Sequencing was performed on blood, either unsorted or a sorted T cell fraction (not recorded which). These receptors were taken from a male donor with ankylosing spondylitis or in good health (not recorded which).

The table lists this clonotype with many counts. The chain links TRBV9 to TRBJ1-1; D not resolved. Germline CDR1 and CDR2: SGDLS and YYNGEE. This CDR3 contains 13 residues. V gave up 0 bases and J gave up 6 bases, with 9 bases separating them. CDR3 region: CASSVVGKSEAFF. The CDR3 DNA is TGTGCCAGCAGCGTAGTGGGTAAATCTGAAGCTTTCTTT.

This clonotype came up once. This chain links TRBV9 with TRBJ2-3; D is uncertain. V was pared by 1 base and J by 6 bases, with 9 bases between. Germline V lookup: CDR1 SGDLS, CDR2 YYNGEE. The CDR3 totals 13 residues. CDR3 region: CASSVRVADTQYF. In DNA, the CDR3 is TGTGCCAGCAGCGTACGAGTCGCGGATACGCAGTATTTT.

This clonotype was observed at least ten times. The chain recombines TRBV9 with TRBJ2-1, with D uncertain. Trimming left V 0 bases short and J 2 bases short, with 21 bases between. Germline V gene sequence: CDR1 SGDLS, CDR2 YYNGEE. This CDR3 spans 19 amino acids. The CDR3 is CASSVAEAVAPSPYNEQFF. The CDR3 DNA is TGTGCCAGCAGCGTAGCAGAGGCGGTAGCCCCCAGCCCCTACAATGAGCAGTTCTTC.

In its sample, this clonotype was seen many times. The CDR3 reads CASSPREGGNTGELFF. The CDR3 nucleotides are TGTGCCAGCAGCCCACGCGAGGGGGGGAACACCGGGGAGCTGTTTTTT. The chain couples TRBV9 to TRBJ2-2; D assignment may be TRBD1 or TRBD2 (6 bases each). CDR3 length: 16 amino acids. V gave up 4 bases and J gave up 1 base, with 14 bases separating them. Germline values: CDR1 SGDLS, CDR2 YYNGEE.

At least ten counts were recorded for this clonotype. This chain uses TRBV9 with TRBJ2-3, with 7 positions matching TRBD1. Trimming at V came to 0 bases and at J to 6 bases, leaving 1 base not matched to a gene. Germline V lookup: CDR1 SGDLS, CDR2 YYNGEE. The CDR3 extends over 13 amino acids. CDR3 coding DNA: TGTGCCAGCAGCGTAGAGGACAGGGATACGCAGTATTTT. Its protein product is CASSVEDRDTQYF.

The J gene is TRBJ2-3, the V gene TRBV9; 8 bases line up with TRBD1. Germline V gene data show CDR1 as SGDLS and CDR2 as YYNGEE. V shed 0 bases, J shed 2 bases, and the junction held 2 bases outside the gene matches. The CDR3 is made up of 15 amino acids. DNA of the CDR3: TGTGCCAGCAGCGTAGGGGACAGGACCACAGATACGCAGTATTTT. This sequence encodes CASSVGDRTTDTQYF.

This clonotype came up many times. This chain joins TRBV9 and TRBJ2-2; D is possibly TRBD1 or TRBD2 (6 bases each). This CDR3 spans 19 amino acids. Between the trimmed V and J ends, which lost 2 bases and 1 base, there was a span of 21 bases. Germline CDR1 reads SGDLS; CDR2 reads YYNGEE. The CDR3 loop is CASSVVPLGGAGNTGELFF. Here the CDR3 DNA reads TGTGCCAGCAGCGTCGTACCCCTCGGGGGCGCGGGGAACACCGGGGAGCTGTTTTTT.

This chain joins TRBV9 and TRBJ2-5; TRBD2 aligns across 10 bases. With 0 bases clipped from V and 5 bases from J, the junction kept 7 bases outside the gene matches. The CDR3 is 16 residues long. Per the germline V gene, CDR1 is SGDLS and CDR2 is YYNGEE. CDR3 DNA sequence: TGTGCCAGCAGCGTAGGAGGAGCGGGGGGGCAGGAGACCCAGTACTTC. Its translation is CASSVGGAGGQETQYF.

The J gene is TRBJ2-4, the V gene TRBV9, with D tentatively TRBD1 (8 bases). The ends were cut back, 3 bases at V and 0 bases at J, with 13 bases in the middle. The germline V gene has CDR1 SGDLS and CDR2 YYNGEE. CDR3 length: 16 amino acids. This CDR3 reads CASSAQGGKAKNIQYF. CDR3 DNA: TGTGCCAGCAGCGCACAGGGGGGGAAAGCCAAAAACATTCAGTACTTC.

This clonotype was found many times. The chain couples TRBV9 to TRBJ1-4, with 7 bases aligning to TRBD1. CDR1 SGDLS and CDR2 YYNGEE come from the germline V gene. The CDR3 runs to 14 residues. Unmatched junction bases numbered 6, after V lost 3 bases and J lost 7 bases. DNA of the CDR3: TGTGCCAGCAGCGGATCAGCAGGGGGTGAAAAACTGTTTTTT. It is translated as CASSGSAGGEKLFF.

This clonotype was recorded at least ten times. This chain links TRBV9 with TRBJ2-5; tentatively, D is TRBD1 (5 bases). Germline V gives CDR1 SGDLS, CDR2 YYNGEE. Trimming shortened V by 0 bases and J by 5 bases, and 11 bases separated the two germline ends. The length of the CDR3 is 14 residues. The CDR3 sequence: CASSVGKGLETQYF. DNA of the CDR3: TGTGCCAGCAGCGTAGGAAAGGGGCTTGAGACCCAGTACTTC.

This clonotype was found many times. The CDR3 loop reads CASSVAATGGNEQFF. The DNA for the CDR3 is TGTGCCAGCAGCGTAGCGGCGACAGGGGGGAATGAGCAGTTCTTC. The chain uses TRBV9 and TRBJ2-1; 9 bases map to TRBD1. Germline CDR1 is SGDLS and CDR2 is YYNGEE. J was trimmed by 7 bases and V by 0 bases; bases with no gene match: 5. This CDR3 is 15 amino acids long.

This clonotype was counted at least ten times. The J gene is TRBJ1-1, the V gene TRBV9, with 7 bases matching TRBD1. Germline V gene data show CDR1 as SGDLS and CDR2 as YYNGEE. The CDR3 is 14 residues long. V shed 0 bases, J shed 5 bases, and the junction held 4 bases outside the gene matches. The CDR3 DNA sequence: TGTGCCAGCAGCGTAGGACAGGGTTGGACTGAAGCTTTCTTT. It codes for CASSVGQGWTEAFF.

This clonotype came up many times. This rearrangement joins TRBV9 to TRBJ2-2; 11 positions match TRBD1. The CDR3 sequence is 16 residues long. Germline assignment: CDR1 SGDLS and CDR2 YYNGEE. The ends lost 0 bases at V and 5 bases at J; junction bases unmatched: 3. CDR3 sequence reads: CASSVGTGGFTGELFF. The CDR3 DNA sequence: TGTGCCAGCAGCGTAGGGACAGGGGGCTTTACCGGGGAGCTGTTTTTT.

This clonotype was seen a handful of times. CDR3 loop: CASSVVGQGLETQYF. Here the CDR3 DNA reads TGTGCCAGCAGCGTAGTGGGACAGGGCCTGGAGACCCAGTACTTC. The chain employs TRBV9 and TRBJ2-5; 9 positions agree with TRBD1. Germline CDR1 is SGDLS and CDR2 is YYNGEE. V dropped 0 bases and J dropped 5; count of bases not matched to a gene: 5. The CDR3 spans 15 residues.

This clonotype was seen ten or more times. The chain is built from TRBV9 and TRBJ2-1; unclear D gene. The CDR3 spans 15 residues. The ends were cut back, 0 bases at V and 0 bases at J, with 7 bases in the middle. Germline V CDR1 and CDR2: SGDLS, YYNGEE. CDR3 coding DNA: TGTGCCAGCAGCGTAGCTTTAGTCTCCTACAATGAGCAGTTCTTC. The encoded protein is CASSVALVSYNEQFF.

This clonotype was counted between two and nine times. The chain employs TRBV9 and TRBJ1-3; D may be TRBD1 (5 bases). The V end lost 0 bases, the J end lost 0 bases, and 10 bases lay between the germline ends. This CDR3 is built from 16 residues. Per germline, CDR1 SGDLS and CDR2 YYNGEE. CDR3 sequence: CASSVGQQYSGNTIYF. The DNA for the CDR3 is TGTGCCAGCAGCGTAGGACAGCAATACTCTGGAAACACCATATATTTT.

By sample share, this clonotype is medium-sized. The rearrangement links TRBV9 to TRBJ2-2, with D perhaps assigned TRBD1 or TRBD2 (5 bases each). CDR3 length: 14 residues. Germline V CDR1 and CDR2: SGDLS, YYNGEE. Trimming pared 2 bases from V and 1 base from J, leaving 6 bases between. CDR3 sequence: CASSVGGNTGELFF. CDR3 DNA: TGTGCCAGCAGCGTTGGGGGGAACACCGGGGAGCTGTTTTTT.

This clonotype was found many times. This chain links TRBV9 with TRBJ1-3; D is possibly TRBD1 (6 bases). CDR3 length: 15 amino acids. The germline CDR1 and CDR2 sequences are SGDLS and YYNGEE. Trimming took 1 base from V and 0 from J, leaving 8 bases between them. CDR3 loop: CASSVRGGSGNTIYF. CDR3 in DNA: TGTGCCAGCAGCGTACGAGGGGGCTCTGGAAACACCATATATTTT.

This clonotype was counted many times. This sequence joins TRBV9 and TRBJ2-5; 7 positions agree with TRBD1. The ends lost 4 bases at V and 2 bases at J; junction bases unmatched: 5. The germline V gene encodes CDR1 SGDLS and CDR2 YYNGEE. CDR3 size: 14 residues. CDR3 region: CASSRDSKQETQYF. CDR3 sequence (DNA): TGTGCCAGCAGCCGGGACAGTAAACAAGAGACCCAGTACTTC.

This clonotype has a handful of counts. The CDR3 nucleotides are TGTGCCAGCAGCGTAAGTGGCGGGCAGGGGATAGAGACCCAGTACTTC. The encoded protein is CASSVSGGQGIETQYF. J is TRBJ2-5 and V is TRBV9; possibly TRBD1 for D (6 bases). The V and J ends lost 1 base and 4 bases respectively, with 17 bases between them. The CDR3 has 16 amino acids. Germline V gene lookup returns CDR1 SGDLS and CDR2 YYNGEE.